By frequency in the sample, the clone carrying this T cell receptor (beta chain) is medium-sized (0.01 to 0.1%). Antigen unknown. This specimen belongs to a study of early T cells in non-severe SARS-CoV-2 infection. Study at large: Investigators sequenced bulk RNA drawn from unsorted whole blood, and chains remained unpaired. Study-wide findings and caveats: CD4 and private specificities were missed by VDJdb matching, which favored anti-spike CD8 responses.

Researchers tagged individual cDNA molecules with unique molecular identifiers. TCRdb redid the calling of the 5' RACE reads with MiXCR, one entry per CDR3 protein. Here the sample spans over 15,000 distinct CDR3 sequences, approximately 4.7% being singletons. This sequence was found in an adult who was a healthcare worker with PCR-confirmed SARS-CoV-2 infection or an uninfected control (not recorded which). Sequenced: whole blood.

The CDR3 DNA reads as TGTGCCAGCAGCTTTACCCAGCAGAACTACGAGCAGTACGTC. Amino acid sequence: CASSFTQQNYEQYV. This chain uses TRBV11-2 with TRBJ2-7; D gene ambiguous. The CDR3 contains 14 residues. In germline, CDR1 is SGHAT, CDR2 FQNNGV. V was trimmed by 3 bases and J by 3 bases, leaving 12 bases between them.